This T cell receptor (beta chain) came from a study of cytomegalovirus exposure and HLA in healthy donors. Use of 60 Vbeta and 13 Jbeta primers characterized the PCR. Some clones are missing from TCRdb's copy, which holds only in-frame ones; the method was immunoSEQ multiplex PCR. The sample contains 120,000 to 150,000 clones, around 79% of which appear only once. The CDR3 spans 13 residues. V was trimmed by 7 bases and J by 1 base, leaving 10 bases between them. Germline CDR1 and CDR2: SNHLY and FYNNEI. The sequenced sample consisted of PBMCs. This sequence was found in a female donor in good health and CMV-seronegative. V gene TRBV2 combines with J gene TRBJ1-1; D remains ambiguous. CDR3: CASMGDANTEAFF. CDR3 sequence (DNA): TGTGCCAGCATGGGAGACGCGAACACTGAAGCTTTCTTT.